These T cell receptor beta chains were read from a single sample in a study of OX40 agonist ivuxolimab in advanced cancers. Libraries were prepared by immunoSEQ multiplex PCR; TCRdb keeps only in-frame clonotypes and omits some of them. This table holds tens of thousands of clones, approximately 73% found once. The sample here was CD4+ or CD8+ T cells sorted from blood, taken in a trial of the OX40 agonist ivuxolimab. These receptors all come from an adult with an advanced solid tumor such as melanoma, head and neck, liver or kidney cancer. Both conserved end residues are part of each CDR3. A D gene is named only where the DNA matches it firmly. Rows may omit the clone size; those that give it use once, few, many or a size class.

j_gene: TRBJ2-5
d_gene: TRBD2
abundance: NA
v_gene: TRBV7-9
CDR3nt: TGTGCCACCTCTCTTAGCGGGGGGGCCAAAGAGACCCAGTACTTC
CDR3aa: CATSLSGGAKETQYF

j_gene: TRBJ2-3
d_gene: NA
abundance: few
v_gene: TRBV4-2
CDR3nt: TGTGCCAGCAGCCAAGAACGGGTGGATACGCAGTATTTT
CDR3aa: CASSQERVDTQYF

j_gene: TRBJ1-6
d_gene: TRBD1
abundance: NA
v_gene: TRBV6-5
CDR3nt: TGTGCCAGCAGCCGTCGGACAGGGAACTCACCCCTCCACTTT
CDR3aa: CASSRRTGNSPLHF

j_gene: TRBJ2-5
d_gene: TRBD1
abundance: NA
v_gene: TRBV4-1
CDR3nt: TGCGCCAGCAGCCCAAGACAGGGGGCGCAGCAAGAGACCCAGTACTTC
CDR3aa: CASSPRQGAQQETQYF

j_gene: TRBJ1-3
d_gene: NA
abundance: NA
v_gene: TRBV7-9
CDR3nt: TGTGCCAGCAGCTCGGAGGTTCTCGGAAACACCATATATTTT
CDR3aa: CASSSEVLGNTIYF

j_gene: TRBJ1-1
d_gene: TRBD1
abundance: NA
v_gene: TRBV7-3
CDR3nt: TGTGCCAGCACTCCCCTGACAGGGGGTCTCACTGAAGCTTTCTTT
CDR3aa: CASTPLTGGLTEAFF

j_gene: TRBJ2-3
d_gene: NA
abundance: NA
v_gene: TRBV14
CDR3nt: TGTGCCAGCAGCCAAGAAGTGTATTCAGATACGCAGTATTTT
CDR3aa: CASSQEVYSDTQYF

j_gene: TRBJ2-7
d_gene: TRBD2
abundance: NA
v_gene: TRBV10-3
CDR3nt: TGTGCCATCAGTGACCGGGGGGGAGCCTACGAGCAGTACTTC
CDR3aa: CAISDRGGAYEQYF

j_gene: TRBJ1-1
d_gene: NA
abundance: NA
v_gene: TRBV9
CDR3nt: TGTGCCAGCAGCGTAGGAGTGGCGGCGAACACTGAAGCTTTCTTT
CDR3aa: CASSVGVAANTEAFF

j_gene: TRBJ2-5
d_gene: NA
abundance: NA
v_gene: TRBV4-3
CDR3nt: TGCGCCAGCAGCCAAGGTCTTGGGGGGCGGGAGACCCAGTACTTC
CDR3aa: CASSQGLGGRETQYF

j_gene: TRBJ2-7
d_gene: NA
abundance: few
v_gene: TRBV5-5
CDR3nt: TGTGCCAGCAGCTTGTATGTTACGGCGAGGGGGTCGGGCTACGAGCAGTACTTC
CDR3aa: CASSLYVTARGSGYEQYF